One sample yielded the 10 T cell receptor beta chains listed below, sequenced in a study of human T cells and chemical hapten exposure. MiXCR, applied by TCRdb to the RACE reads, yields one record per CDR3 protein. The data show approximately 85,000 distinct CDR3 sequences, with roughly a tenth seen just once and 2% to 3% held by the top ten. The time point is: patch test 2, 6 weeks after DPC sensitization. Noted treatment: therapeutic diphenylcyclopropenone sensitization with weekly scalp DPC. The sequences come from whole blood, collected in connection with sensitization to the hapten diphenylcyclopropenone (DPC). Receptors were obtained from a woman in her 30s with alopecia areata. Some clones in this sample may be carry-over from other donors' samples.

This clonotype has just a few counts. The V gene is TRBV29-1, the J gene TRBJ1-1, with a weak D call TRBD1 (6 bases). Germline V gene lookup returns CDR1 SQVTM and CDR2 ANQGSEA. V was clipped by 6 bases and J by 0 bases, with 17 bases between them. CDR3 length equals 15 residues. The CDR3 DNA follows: TGCAGCGTGAGGGGTTTGGGGGCAATGAACACTGAAGCTTTCTTT. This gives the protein CSVRGLGAMNTEAFF.

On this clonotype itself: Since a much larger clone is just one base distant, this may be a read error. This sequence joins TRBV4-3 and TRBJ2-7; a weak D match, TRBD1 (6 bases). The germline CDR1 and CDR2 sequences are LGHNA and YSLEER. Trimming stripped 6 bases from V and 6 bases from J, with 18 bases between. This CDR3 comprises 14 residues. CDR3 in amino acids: CASSYRARTGEQYF. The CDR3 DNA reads TGCGCCAGCAGTTACAGGGCCCGCACGGGCGAGCAGTACTTC.

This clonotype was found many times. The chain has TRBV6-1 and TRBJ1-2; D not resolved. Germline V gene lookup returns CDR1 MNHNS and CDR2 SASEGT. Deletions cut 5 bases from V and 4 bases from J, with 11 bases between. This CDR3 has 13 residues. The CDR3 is CASSQQTLYGYTF. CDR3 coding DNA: TGTGCCAGCAGTCAACAGACCCTCTATGGCTACACCTTC.

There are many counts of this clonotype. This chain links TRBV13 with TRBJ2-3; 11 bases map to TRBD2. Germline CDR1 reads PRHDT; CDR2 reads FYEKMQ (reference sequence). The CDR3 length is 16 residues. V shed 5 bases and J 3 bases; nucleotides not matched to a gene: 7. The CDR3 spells CASSTTSGKLTDTQYF. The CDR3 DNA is TGTGCCAGCAGCACGACTAGCGGGAAGCTGACAGATACGCAGTATTTT.

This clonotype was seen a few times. The CDR3 reads CASSPGTLGTGELFF. DNA for the CDR3: TGTGCCAGCAGCCCCGGGACCCTAGGGACCGGGGAGCTGTTTTTT. The gene calls are TRBV2 and TRBJ2-2; D possibly uses TRBD1 or TRBD2 (5 bases each). From germline, CDR1 is SNHLY and CDR2 FYNNEI. The CDR3 length is 15 residues. V was clipped by 6 bases and J by 5 bases, with 16 bases between them.

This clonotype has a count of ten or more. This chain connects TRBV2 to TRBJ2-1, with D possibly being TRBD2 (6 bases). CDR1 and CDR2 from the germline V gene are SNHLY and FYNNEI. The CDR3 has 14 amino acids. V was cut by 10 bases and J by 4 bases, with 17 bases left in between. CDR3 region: CATQGAGRYNEQFF. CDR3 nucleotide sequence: TGTGCCACCCAAGGAGCAGGGAGGTACAATGAGCAGTTCTTC.

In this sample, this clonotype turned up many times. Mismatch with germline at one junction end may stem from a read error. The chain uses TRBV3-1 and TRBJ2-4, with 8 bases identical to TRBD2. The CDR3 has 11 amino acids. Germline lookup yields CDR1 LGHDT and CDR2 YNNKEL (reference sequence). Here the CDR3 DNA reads TGTGCCAGCAGCCAAGGGCGGGAGGCCCTCTTC. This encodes CASSQGREALF.

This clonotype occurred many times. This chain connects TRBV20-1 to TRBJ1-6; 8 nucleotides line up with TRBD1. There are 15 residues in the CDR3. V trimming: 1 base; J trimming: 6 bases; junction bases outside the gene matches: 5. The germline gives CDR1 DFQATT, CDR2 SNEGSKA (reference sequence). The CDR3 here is CSARVGQVSNSPLHF. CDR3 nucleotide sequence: TGCAGTGCTAGAGTGGGACAGGTATCTAATTCACCCCTCCACTTT.

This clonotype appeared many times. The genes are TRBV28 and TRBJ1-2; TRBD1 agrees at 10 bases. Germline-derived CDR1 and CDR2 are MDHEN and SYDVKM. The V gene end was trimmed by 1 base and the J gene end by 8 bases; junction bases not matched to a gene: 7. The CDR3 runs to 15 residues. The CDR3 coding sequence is TGTGCCAGCAGTTTATCAGACAGGGGGCGCCGAGGCTACACCTTC. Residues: CASSLSDRGRRGYTF.

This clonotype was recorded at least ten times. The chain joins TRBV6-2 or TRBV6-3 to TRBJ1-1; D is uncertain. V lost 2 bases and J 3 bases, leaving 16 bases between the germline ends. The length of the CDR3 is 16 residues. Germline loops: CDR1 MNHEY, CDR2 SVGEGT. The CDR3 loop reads CASSYTIAGIYTEAFF. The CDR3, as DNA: TGTGCCAGCAGTTACACTATCGCCGGGATATACACTGAAGCTTTCTTT.